The following is a T cell receptor beta chain sequence with its context. What it recognizes is unknown. This record comes from a study of STAT3 mutations in large granular lymphocyte leukemia. Study context: Canonical activating STAT3 mutations were detected in roughly half of the longitudinally sequenced T-LGLL patients. Whole-study results and caveats: Suggested: STAT3 mutation was not the ancestral event for these clonal expansions. In some patients, a small highly pathogenic clone possibly went undetected. Every T-LGLL patient had at least one immunodominant TCRbeta clonotype. Samples missed the first appearance of the clone.

Assay: immunoSEQ multiplex PCR; the TCRdb copy retains only in-frame clones and omits some. Among about 16,000 clones listed, 84% were seen once. The receptor's source is a man aged 45-65 years with T-cell large granular lymphocyte leukemia. Some clones in this sample may be carry-over from other donors' samples. The source material was peripheral blood mononuclear cells.

CDR3 residues: CASSFGTGAYEQYF. In DNA form, the CDR3 reads TGTGCCAGTAGTTTCGGGACAGGGGCCTACGAGCAGTACTTC. The J gene is TRBJ2-7, the V gene TRBV19, with 10 bases matching TRBD1. CDR3 length equals 14 residues. Germline V gene lookup returns CDR1 LNHDA and CDR2 SQIVND (reference sequence). V gave up 5 bases and J gave up 2 bases; unmatched junction bases: 3.